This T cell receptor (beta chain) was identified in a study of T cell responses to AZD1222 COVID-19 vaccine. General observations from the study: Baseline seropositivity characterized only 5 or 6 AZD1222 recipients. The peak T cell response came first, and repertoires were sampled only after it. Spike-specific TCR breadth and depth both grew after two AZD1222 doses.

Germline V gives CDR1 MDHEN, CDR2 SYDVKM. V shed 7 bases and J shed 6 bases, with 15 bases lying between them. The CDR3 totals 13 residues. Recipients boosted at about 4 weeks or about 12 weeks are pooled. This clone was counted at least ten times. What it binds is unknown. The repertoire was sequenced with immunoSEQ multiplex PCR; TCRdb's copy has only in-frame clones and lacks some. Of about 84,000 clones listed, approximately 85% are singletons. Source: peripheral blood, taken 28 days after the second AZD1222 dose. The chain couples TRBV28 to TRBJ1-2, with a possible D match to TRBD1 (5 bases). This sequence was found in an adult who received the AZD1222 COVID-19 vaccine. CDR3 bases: TGTGCCAGCAATGGGGATCAGGGCAATGGCTACACCTTC. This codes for CASNGDQGNGYTF.